The rows below give T cell receptor beta chains drawn from one sample of a study of blood T cell repertoires in COVID-19. Repertoires were generated with immunoSEQ multiplex PCR, while TCRdb's copy carries only in-frame clones and drops some. There are around 300,000 clones in the sample; 85% to 90% occur only once, and around 1% lies in the top ten. Sequencing was performed on peripheral blood. The receptor set was obtained from a woman between 40 and 55 years old with COVID-19, enrolled during active disease. Both conserved end residues are part of each CDR3. The D gene is left open where the match is weak. Only part of the rows carry a size: once, few, many, or a class if the clone is expanded.

clone_size j_call d_call v_call cdr3_nt cdr3_aa
few TRBJ2-6 . TRBV9 TGTGCCAGCAACGAGGCTGGGGCCAACGTCCTGACTTTC CASNEAGANVLTF
. TRBJ2-7 TRBD1 TRBV12-5 TGTGCTAGTGGGGGCCGAGACAGGGAGAATCACCACTACGAGCAGTACTTC CASGGRDRENHHYEQYF
. TRBJ1-4 . TRBV7-9 TGTGCCAGCAGCTTGAAGCCTGAACGAGGTGAAAAACTGTTTTTT CASSLKPERGEKLFF
. TRBJ2-1 TRBD2 TRBV15 TGTGCCACCGCGGGACTAGCGGGCTACAATGAGCAGTTCTTC CATAGLAGYNEQFF
. TRBJ1-5 . TRBV6-2/TRBV6-3 TGTGCCAGCAGTTGGACAGCTTCTAGCAATCAGCCCCAGCATTTT CASSWTASSNQPQHF
. TRBJ2-7 TRBD2 TRBV2 TGTGCCAGCAAATCTCCCCCGGGACTAGCGGGAGGCTACGAGCAGTACTTC CASKSPPGLAGGYEQYF
. TRBJ2-7 . TRBV7-8 TGTGCCAGCAGCGCAGTTAACGAGCAGTACTTC CASSAVNEQYF
. TRBJ1-1 . TRBV18 TGTGCCAGCTCACCGAGTAGCCAGCTTAGGACTGAAGCTTTCTTT CASSPSSQLRTEAFF
. TRBJ2-3 TRBD2 TRBV4-3 TGCGCCAGCAGCCAGCGGGGGGGAGGGGGCACAGATACGCAGTATTTT CASSQRGGGGTDTQYF
once TRBJ1-1 . TRBV19 TGTGCCAGTAGTATTACGGGGTACAGGGCGGTGAACACTGAAGCTTTCTTT CASSITGYRAVNTEAFF